The rows below give T cell receptor beta chains drawn from one sample of a study of T cells in Graves' hyperthyroidism and ophthalmopathy. TCRdb called the multiplex PCR reads again in MiXCR, with one record for every CDR3 protein. There are about 340,000 distinct CDR3 sequences in the sample; 21% occur only once, and under 55% lies in the top ten. Source material: blood. The receptor set was obtained from a woman aged 50 to 60 with Graves' hyperthyroidism. CDR3s include the opening cysteine and the closing phenylalanine or tryptophan. The D gene is left open where the match is weak. Rows give clone size only sometimes, using once, few, many, or a class for an expanded clone.

V	size	J	D	DNA	CDR3
TRBV7-2	NA	TRBJ2-1	TRBD2	TGTGCCAGCAGCCGCTCTGGGACTAGCGTAAAGAATGAGCAGTTCTTC	CASSRSGTSVKNEQFF
TRBV7-9	few	TRBJ1-1	NA	TGTGCCAGCAGCCCCTGGACGGGGAACACTGAAGCTTTCTTT	CASSPWTGNTEAFF
TRBV12-3/TRBV12-4	many	TRBJ1-5	NA	TGTGCCAGCAGTGCCCGTGATCAGCCCCAGCATTTT	CASSARDQPQHF
TRBV12-3/TRBV12-4	NA	TRBJ1-1	NA	TGTGCCAGCAGTTTAAAGGCCGACACTGAAGCTTTCTTT	CASSLKADTEAFF
TRBV6-5	few	TRBJ1-6	NA	TGTGCCAGCAGTTACAATAATTCACCCCTCCACTTT	CASSYNNSPLHF
TRBV15	many	TRBJ1-2	NA	TGTGCCACCAGTAAGACAAAACTAGATGGCTACACCTTC	CATSKTKLDGYTF
TRBV15	few	TRBJ1-6	NA	TGTGCCACCAGCAGAGATTATGATTCACCCCTCCACTTT	CATSRDYDSPLHF
TRBV20-1	NA	TRBJ2-1	NA	TGCAGTGCTAGAGCTTCAAATGAGCAGTTCTTC	CSARASNEQFF
TRBV11-2	NA	TRBJ2-7	TRBD2	TGTGCCAGCAGCTTAGGGGGGACTACTCTAGGGTCCTACGAGCAGTACTTC	CASSLGGTTLGSYEQYF
TRBV6-5	many	TRBJ1-5	NA	TGTGCCAGCAGTTACAGGGAGGGGGATCAGCCCCAGCATTTT	CASSYREGDQPQHF
TRBV7-8	NA	TRBJ2-3	TRBD2	TGTGCCAGCAGCTTAGCCCGAGGTAGCGGGAGTATAGATACGCAGTATTTT	CASSLARGSGSIDTQYF
TRBV28	few	TRBJ2-2	NA	TGTGCCAGCAGTTTGGGTCCGGGGTCGGTCACCGGGGAGCTGTTTTTT	CASSLGPGSVTGELFF
TRBV27	many	TRBJ2-7	NA	TGTGCCAGCAGTCCCCAGGCCGGACTTACTTACGAGCAGTACTTC	CASSPQAGLTYEQYF
TRBV2	many	TRBJ1-2	TRBD1	TGTGCCAGCAATCCTAGGACAGGGACAAACTATGGCTACACCTTC	CASNPRTGTNYGYTF
TRBV12-3/TRBV12-4	many	TRBJ1-2	NA	TGTGCCAGCAGTTTAGAGCAGGGGATTAACTATGGCTACACCTTC	CASSLEQGINYGYTF
TRBV5-5	NA	TRBJ1-5	TRBD1	TGTGCCAGCAGCAGCCGGGACAGGGGTGATCAGCCCCAGCATTTT	CASSSRDRGDQPQHF